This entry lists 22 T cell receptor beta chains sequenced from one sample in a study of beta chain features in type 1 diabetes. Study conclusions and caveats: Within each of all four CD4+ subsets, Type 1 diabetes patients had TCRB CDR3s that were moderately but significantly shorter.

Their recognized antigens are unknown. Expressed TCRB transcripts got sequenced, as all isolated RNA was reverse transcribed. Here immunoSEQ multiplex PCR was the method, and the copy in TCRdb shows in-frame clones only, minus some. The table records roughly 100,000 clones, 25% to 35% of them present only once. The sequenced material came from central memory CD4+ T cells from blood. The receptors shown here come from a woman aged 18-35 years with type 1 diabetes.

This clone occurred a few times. The CDR3 DNA is TGTGCCTGGAGTGGAGGACAGGGCTTAGAGCAGTACGTC. It specifies CAWSGGQGLEQYV. The gene calls are TRBV30 and TRBJ2-7; 8 positions agree with TRBD1. CDR1 is GTSNPN and CDR2 is SVGIG in the germline V gene (reference sequence). J was trimmed by 7 bases and V by 1 base; bases with no gene match: 6. The CDR3 is 13 residues long.

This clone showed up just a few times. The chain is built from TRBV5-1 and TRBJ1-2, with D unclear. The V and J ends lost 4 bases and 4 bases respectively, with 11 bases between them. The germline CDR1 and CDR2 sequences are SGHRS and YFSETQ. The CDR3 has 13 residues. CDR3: CASSRLESYGYTF. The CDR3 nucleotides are TGCGCCAGCAGCAGACTAGAGAGCTATGGCTACACCTTC.

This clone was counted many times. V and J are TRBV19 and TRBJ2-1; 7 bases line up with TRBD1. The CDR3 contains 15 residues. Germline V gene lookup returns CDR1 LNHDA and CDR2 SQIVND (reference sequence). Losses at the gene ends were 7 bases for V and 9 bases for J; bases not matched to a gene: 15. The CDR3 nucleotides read TGTGCCAGTACCGACAGGGATCGGCAATTTAGTGAGCAGTTCTTC. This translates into CASTDRDRQFSEQFF.

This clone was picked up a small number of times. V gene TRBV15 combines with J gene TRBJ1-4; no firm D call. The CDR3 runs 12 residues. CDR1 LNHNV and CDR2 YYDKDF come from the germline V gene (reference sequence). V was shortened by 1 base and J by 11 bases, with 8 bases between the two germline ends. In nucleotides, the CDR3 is TGTGCCACCAGCAGAGCCTTAGAGAAACTGTTTTTT. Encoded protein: CATSRALEKLFF.

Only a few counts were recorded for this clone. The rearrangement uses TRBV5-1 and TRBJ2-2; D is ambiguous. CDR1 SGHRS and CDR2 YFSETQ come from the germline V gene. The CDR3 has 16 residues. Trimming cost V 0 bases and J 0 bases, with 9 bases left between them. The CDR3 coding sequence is TGCGCCAGCAGCTTGGGCGATATTCCGAACACCGGGGAGCTGTTTTTT. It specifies CASSLGDIPNTGELFF.

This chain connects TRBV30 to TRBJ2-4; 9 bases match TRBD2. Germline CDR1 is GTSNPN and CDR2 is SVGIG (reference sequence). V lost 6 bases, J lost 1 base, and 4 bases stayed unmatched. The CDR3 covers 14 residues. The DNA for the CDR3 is TGTGCCTGTAGCGGGAGTGTTGCCAAAAACATTCAGTACTTC. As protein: CACSGSVAKNIQYF.

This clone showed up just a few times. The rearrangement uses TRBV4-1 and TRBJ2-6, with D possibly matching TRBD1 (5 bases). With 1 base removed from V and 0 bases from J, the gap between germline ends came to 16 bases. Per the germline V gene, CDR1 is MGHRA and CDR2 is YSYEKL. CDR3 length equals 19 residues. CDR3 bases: TGCGCCAGCAGCCAAGGGGGAAGGGGTAGTGGCTCTGGGGCCAACGTCCTGACTTTC. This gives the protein CASSQGGRGSGSGANVLTF.

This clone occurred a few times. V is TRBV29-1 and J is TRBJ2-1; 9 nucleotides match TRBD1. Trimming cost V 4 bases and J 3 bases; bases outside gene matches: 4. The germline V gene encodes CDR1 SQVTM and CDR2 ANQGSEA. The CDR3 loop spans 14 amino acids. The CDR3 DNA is TGCAGCGTTGCTCGGGGACAGGGCTACAATGAGCAGTTCTTC. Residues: CSVARGQGYNEQFF.

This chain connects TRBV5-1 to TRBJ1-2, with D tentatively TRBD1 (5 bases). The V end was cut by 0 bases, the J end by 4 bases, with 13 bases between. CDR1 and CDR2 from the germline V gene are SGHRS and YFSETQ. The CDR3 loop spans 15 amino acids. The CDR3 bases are TGCGCCAGCAGCTTGGACGGCGGGGCTCTCTATGGCTACACCTTC. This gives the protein CASSLDGGALYGYTF. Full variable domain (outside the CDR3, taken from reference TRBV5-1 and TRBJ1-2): KAGVTQTPRYLIKTRGQQVTLSCSPISGHRSVSWYQQTPGQGLQFLFEYFSETQRNKGNFPGRFSGRQFSNSRSEMNVSTLELGDSALYLCASSLDGGALYGYTFGSGTRLTVV.

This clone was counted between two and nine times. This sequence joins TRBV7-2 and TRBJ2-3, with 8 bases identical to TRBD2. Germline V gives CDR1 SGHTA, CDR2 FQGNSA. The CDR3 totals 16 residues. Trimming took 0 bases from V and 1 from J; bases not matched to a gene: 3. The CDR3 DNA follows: TGTGCCAGCAGCTTAGCTCCGGGAGGGGGCACAGATACGCAGTATTTT. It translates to CASSLAPGGGTDTQYF.

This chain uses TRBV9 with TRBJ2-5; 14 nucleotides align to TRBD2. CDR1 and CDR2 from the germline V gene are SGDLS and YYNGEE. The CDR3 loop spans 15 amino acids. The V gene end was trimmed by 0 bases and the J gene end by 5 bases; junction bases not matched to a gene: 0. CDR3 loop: CASSVGTSGGETQYF. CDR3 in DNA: TGTGCCAGCAGCGTAGGGACTAGCGGGGGGGAGACCCAGTACTTC.

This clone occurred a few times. This CDR3 is CAWSTGSSPNQPQHF. In nucleotides, the CDR3 is TGTGCCTGGAGTACCGGGTCTAGCCCCAATCAGCCCCAGCATTTT. The V and J genes are TRBV30 and TRBJ1-5; D is uncertain. In germline, CDR1 is GTSNPN, CDR2 SVGIG (reference sequence). Trimming stripped 2 bases from V and 3 bases from J, with 14 bases between. This CDR3 spans 15 amino acids.

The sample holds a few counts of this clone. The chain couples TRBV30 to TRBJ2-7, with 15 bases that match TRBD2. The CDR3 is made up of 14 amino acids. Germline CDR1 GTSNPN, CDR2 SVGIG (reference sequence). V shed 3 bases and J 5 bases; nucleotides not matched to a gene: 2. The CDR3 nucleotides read TGTGCCTGGAGCGGGACTAGCGGGAGGCACGAGCAGTACTTC. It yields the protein CAWSGTSGRHEQYF.

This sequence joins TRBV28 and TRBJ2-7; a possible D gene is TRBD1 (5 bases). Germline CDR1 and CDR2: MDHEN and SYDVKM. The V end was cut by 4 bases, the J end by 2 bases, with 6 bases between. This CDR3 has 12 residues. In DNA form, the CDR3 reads TGTGCCAGCAGTTCGACAGCCTACGAGCAGTACTTC. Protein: CASSSTAYEQYF.

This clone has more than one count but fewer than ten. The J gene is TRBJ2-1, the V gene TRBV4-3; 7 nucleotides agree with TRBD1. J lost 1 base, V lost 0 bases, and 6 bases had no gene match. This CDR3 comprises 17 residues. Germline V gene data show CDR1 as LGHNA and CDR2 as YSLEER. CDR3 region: CASSQEPTGVSYNEQFF. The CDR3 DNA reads TGCGCCAGCAGCCAAGAGCCAACAGGGGTGTCCTACAATGAGCAGTTCTTC.

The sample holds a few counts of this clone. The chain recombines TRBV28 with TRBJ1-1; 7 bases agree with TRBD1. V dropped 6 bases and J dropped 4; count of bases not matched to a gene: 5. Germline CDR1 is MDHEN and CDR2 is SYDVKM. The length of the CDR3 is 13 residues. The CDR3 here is CASRWSGGTEAFF. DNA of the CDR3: TGTGCCAGCAGGTGGTCAGGGGGCACTGAAGCTTTCTTT.

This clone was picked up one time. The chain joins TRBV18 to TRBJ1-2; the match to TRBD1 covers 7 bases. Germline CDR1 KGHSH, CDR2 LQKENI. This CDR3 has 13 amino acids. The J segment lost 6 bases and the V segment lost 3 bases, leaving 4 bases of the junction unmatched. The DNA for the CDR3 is TGTGCCAGCTCACCGCCAGGGGGAGATGGCTACACCTTC. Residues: CASSPPGGDGYTF.

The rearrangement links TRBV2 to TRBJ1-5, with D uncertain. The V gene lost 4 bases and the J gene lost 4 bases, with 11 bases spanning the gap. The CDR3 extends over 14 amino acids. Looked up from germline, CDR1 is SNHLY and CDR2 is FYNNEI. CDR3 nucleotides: TGTGCCAGCAGTGTGTCTGCGGAGAATCAGCCCCAGCATTTT. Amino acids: CASSVSAENQPQHF.

For the CDR3, the DNA is TGTGCCAGCAGCGAACAAGACAGGGGGGGCTACACCTTC. Amino acid sequence: CASSEQDRGGYTF. The gene calls are TRBV9 and TRBJ1-2; TRBD1 matches at 9 bases. The germline V gene has CDR1 SGDLS and CDR2 YYNGEE. The CDR3 runs 13 residues. V dropped 3 bases and J dropped 8; count of bases not matched to a gene: 5.

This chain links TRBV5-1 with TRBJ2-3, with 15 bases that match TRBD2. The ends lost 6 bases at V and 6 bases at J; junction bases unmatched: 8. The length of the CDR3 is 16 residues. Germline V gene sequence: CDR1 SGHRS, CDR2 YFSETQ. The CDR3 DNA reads TGCGCCAGCACCTCTTTAGGACTAGCGGGAGGGGATACGCAGTATTTT. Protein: CASTSLGLAGGDTQYF.

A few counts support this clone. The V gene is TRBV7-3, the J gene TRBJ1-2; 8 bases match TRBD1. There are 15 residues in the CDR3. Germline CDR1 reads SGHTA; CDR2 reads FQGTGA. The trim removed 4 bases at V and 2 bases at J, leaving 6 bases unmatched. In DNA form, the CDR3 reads TGTGCCAGCAGCTCCGGGACAGGATCCAACTATGGCTACACCTTC. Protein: CASSSGTGSNYGYTF. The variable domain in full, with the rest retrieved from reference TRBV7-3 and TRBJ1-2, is GAGVSQTPSNKVTEKGKYVELRCDPISGHTALYWYRQSLGQGPEFLIYFQGTGAADDSGLPNDRFFAVRPEGSVSTLKIQRTERGDSAVYLCASSSGTGSNYGYTFGSGTRLTVV.

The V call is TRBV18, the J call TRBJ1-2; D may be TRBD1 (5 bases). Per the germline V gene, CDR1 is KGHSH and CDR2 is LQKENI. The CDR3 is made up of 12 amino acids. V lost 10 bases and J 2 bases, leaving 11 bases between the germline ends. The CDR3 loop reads CATGGENYGYTF. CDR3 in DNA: TGTGCCACCGGGGGGGAGAACTATGGCTACACCTTC.